The 26 T cell receptor beta chains reported below all come from one sample, sequenced in a study of T-cell reconstitution after alpha-beta-depleted transplantation in children. Unique molecular identifiers were incorporated during preparation of the TCRbeta library. TCRdb re-analysed the PCR reads in MiXCR, keeping a single row per CDR3 protein. This table has nearly 350,000 distinct CDR3 sequences, around 15% appearing once. The sample was PBMCs, mostly from graft donor cells, taken 360 days after TCRalphabeta/CD19-depleted stem cell transplant. The receptors derive from a male patient aged 2-15 years who had a stem cell transplant for acute lymphoblastic leukemia, so the T cells may come from the graft donor.

This clonotype came up a few times. The gene calls are TRBV20-1 and TRBJ2-5; TRBD2 aligns across 10 bases. Losses at the gene ends were 6 bases for V and 5 bases for J; bases not matched to a gene: 6. CDR1 is DFQATT and CDR2 is SNEGSKA in the germline V gene (reference sequence). CDR3 length: 13 residues. CDR3 nucleotides: TGCAGTGCCTCTAGCGGGAGAGGGGAGACCCAGTACTTC. It specifies CSASSGRGETQYF.

This clonotype was seen repeatedly, ten times or more. This sequence joins TRBV19 and TRBJ2-1; D is unresolved. V was cut by 4 bases and J by 0 bases, with 7 bases left in between. This CDR3 has 14 residues. Germline CDR1 and CDR2: LNHDA and SQIVND (reference sequence). The CDR3 sequence: CASSNPISYNEQFF. For the CDR3, the DNA is TGTGCCAGTAGTAACCCGATCTCCTACAATGAGCAGTTCTTC.

The sample holds many counts of this clonotype. V usage is TRBV5-5 and J usage is TRBJ1-1, with no clear D. CDR1 SGHKS and CDR2 YYEKEE come from the germline V gene (reference sequence). V was pared by 0 bases and J by 4 bases, with 10 bases between. The CDR3 is made up of 14 amino acids. DNA of the CDR3: TGTGCCAGCAGCTTGGTAGGTCAGCGCACTGAAGCTTTCTTT. Translated, it gives CASSLVGQRTEAFF.

This clonotype has at least ten counts. CDR3: CASRDGYRGVRYNEQFF. The CDR3 DNA follows: TGTGCCAGCCGTGACGGATACAGGGGGGTAAGGTACAATGAGCAGTTCTTC. The chain employs TRBV27 and TRBJ2-1; 8 bases are a match to TRBD1. Per germline, CDR1 MNHEY and CDR2 SMNVEV (reference sequence). The CDR3 runs to 17 residues. The V segment lost 8 bases and the J segment 4 bases; nucleotides outside the gene matches: 16.

The chain employs TRBV6-1 and TRBJ2-5; TRBD2 matches 9 bases. Germline V CDR1 and CDR2: MNHNS, SASEGT. The length of the CDR3 is 16 residues. V was pared by 5 bases and J by 4 bases, with 11 bases of the junction left unmatched. Written as DNA, the CDR3 is TGTGCCAGCAGTCGTTTTAGCGGGAGCACGGGAGAGACCCAGTACTTC. This gives the protein CASSRFSGSTGETQYF.

The chain employs TRBV7-2 and TRBJ2-1, with 11 nucleotides matching TRBD1. Trimming cost V 3 bases and J 6 bases; bases outside gene matches: 7. The CDR3 extends over 16 amino acids. CDR1 is SGHTA and CDR2 is FQGNSA in the germline V gene. The CDR3 DNA reads as TGTGCCAGCAGCTTGTTTACCGGGACAGGGGGCAATGAGCAGTTCTTC. It encodes CASSLFTGTGGNEQFF. Full variable domain (outside the CDR3, taken from reference TRBV7-2 and TRBJ2-1): GAGVSQSPSNKVTEKGKDVELRCDPISGHTALYWYRQSLGQGLEFLIYFQGNSAPDKSGLPSDRFSAERTGGSVSTLTIQRTQQEDSAVYLCASSLFTGTGGNEQFFGPGTRLTVL.

The genes are TRBV2 and TRBJ2-7; a weak D match, TRBD1 (5 bases). Germline CDR1 and CDR2: SNHLY and FYNNEI. Trimming took off 5 bases at V and 4 bases at J, with 12 bases between the two ends. The CDR3 has 13 amino acids. CDR3: CASSSPDIYEQYF. CDR3 nucleotide sequence: TGTGCCAGCAGTAGTCCGGACATATACGAGCAGTACTTC.

A note on this clonotype: The junction differs from germline at one of its ends, possibly a read error. V and J are TRBV4-3 and TRBJ2-1; D may be TRBD1 (6 bases). The CDR3 extends over 17 amino acids. Germline CDR1 LGHNA, CDR2 YSLEER. The CDR3 reads CASSQDTTVGGPPVGVF. As DNA, the CDR3 is TGCGCCAGCAGCCAAGATACCACGGTAGGGGGACCCCCTGTCGGGGTCTTC.

This chain connects TRBV5-1 to TRBJ2-3; TRBD2 matches at 9 bases. The CDR3 contains 16 residues. The V segment lost 0 bases and the J segment 5 bases; nucleotides outside the gene matches: 7. CDR1 and CDR2 from the germline V gene are SGHRS and YFSETQ. The CDR3 region has the DNA TGCGCCAGCAGCTTGGGGGTAGCGGGAGACCTAGATACGCAGTATTTT. This codes for CASSLGVAGDLDTQYF.

This clonotype was picked up many times. The genes are TRBV3-1 and TRBJ2-3; tentatively, D is TRBD1 (5 bases). Per the germline V gene, CDR1 is LGHDT and CDR2 is YNNKEL (reference sequence). The CDR3 sequence is 17 residues long. The V end was cut by 1 base, the J end by 1 base, with 15 bases between. The CDR3 reads CASSQAGGAVRTDTQYF. The CDR3 DNA sequence: TGTGCCAGCAGCCAAGCAGGTGGGGCAGTTCGCACAGATACGCAGTATTTT.

This clonotype was seen many times. The V and J genes are TRBV10-3 and TRBJ2-7; perhaps TRBD1 as D (6 bases). This CDR3 region has 14 residues. Germline V gene data show CDR1 as ENHRY and CDR2 as SYGVKD. Trimming removed 8 bases from V and 0 bases from J, with 14 bases in between. CDR3 sequence (DNA): TGTGCCATCCTCAGGGGCCCGTCCTCCTACGAGCAGTACTTC. Translating it yields CAILRGPSSYEQYF.

A few counts support this clonotype. The CDR3 protein is CASSRIGQETQYF. For the CDR3, the DNA is TGTGCCAGCAGCCGAATCGGGCAAGAGACCCAGTACTTC. V and J are TRBV14 and TRBJ2-5; D gene ambiguous. V shed 4 bases and J shed 2 bases, with 8 bases lying between them. Germline loops: CDR1 SGHDN, CDR2 FVKESK. The CDR3 runs 13 residues.

At least ten counts were recorded for this clonotype. V and J are TRBV11-1 and TRBJ2-1; D not resolved. Between the trimmed V and J ends, which lost 4 bases and 10 bases, there was a span of 11 bases. The CDR3 spans 12 residues. From germline, CDR1 is SGHAT and CDR2 FQDESV (reference sequence). The CDR3 DNA follows: TGTGCCAGCAGCTACGCCTCGAGCGAGCAGTTCTTC. This codes for CASSYASSEQFF.

The chain couples TRBV7-8 to TRBJ1-1; a possible D gene is TRBD1 (6 bases). The germline gives CDR1 SGHVS, CDR2 FQNEAQ. The CDR3 totals 18 residues. V lost 1 base and J lost 3, with 21 bases in between. This chain's CDR3 is CASSLGFGWGQPYTEAFF. CDR3 nucleotides: TGTGCCAGCAGCTTAGGCTTCGGTTGGGGGCAACCTTACACTGAAGCTTTCTTT.

Many counts were recorded for this clonotype. The rearrangement joins TRBV28 to TRBJ1-6; TRBD1 matches 9 bases. The CDR3 has 18 residues. The germline V gene has CDR1 MDHEN and CDR2 SYDVKM. The V and J ends lost 2 bases and 4 bases, in that order; junction bases with no gene match: 9. The CDR3, as DNA: TGTGCCAGCAGTTTAACCGGGACAGGGATCTCTTATAATTCACCCCTCCACTTT. It specifies CASSLTGTGISYNSPLHF.

There are a few counts of this clonotype. The chain couples TRBV14 to TRBJ2-4; 8 nucleotides align to TRBD2. CDR1 and CDR2 from the germline V gene are SGHDN and FVKESK. The CDR3 covers 14 residues. The junction had 6 bases not matched to a gene; V was cut back by 4 bases and J by 7 bases. The CDR3 bases are TGTGCCAGCAGCCTAGCGGGGCTAGGGAACATTCAGTACTTC. Protein sequence: CASSLAGLGNIQYF. Complete variable domain (other parts from reference TRBV14 and TRBJ2-4): EAGVTQFPSHSVIEKGQTVTLRCDPISGHDNLYWYRRVMGKEIKFLLHFVKESKQDESGMPNNRFLAERTGGTYSTLKVQPAELEDSGVYFCASSLAGLGNIQYFGAGTRLSVL.

The chain carries TRBV7-2 and TRBJ1-2; TRBD1 might be the D (6 bases). CDR3 size: 14 residues. V lost 5 bases to trimming and J lost 8 bases, with 18 bases between them. Germline V CDR1 and CDR2: SGHTA, FQGNSA. The CDR3 is CASSDRGGIGGYTF. The CDR3 DNA is TGTGCCAGCAGCGACCGAGGGGGGATCGGGGGCTACACCTTC.

The CDR3 DNA reads as TGTGCCAGCAGCCAGAGGAGGGCGGGAGTGGGTGAGACCCAGTACTTC. Amino acids: CASSQRRAGVGETQYF. The chain employs TRBV7-9 and TRBJ2-5; 7 nucleotides agree with TRBD2. Per the germline V gene, CDR1 is SEHNR and CDR2 is FQNEAQ (reference sequence). There are 16 residues in the CDR3. Trimming took 5 bases from V and 5 from J; bases not matched to a gene: 14.

This clonotype was counted many times. The chain combines TRBV18 with TRBJ2-1; no clear D. The CDR3 covers 16 residues. Trimming left V 6 bases short and J 7 bases short, with 22 bases between. Germline V gene lookup returns CDR1 KGHSH and CDR2 LQKENI. The CDR3 protein is CASSGADSRPANEQFF. CDR3 nucleotide sequence: TGTGCCAGCTCCGGAGCCGACTCCCGCCCGGCGAATGAGCAGTTCTTC. Full variable domain (remainder filled in from reference TRBV18 and TRBJ2-1): NAGVMQNPRHLVRRRGQEARLRCSPMKGHSHVYWYRQLPEEGLKFMVYLQKENIIDESGMPKERFSAEFPKEGPSILRIQQVVRGDSAAYFCASSGADSRPANEQFFGPGTRLTVL.

Many counts were recorded for this clonotype. The V call is TRBV20-1, the J call TRBJ2-2; 7 positions agree with TRBD1. Germline-derived CDR1 and CDR2 are DFQATT and SNEGSKA (reference sequence). The CDR3 has 13 residues. The V and J ends lost 3 bases and 6 bases, in that order; junction bases with no gene match: 4. The DNA of the CDR3 is TGCAGTGCTAGGGTTACAGGGGCCGGGGAGCTGTTTTTT. It translates to CSARVTGAGELFF.

This clonotype turned up a few times. V gene TRBV20-1 combines with J gene TRBJ2-1, with a tentative D call TRBD2 (6 bases). The ends were cut back, 1 base at V and 10 bases at J, with 14 bases in the middle. The germline V gene has CDR1 DFQATT and CDR2 SNEGSKA (reference sequence). CDR3 length: 13 residues. CDR3 nucleotides: TGCAGTGCTAGAGCCTGGGGGAGGCGAGAGCAGTTCTTC. Amino acids: CSARAWGRREQFF.

The rearrangement joins TRBV25-1 to TRBJ2-3; D remains unclear. CDR3 size: 14 residues. V was pared by 2 bases and J by 1 base, with 7 bases between. The germline CDR1 and CDR2 sequences are MGHDK and SYGVNS. The CDR3 coding sequence is TGTGCCAGCAGTGAACTAAGGGGCACAGATACGCAGTATTTT. Its translation is CASSELRGTDTQYF.

V gene TRBV10-3 combines with J gene TRBJ2-7; D remains ambiguous. V lost 3 bases and J lost 3, with 15 bases in between. Germline lookup yields CDR1 ENHRY and CDR2 SYGVKD. The CDR3 is made up of 15 amino acids. The CDR3, as DNA: TGTGCCATCAGTGAACCGTCTAGGAGAGTCTACGAGCAGTACTTC. Amino acid sequence: CAISEPSRRVYEQYF.

Notes on this clonotype: Possible read error: a much larger clone is one base away. The V call is TRBV20-1, the J call TRBJ2-2, with 11 bases aligning to TRBD2. Germline assignment: CDR1 DFQATT and CDR2 SNEGSKA (reference sequence). The CDR3 runs to 16 residues. The CDR3 region is CCARIPGLAVTGELFF. Written as DNA, the CDR3 is TGCTGTGCTAGAATACCGGGACTAGCGGTCACCGGGGAGCTGTTTTTT.

V is TRBV6-1 and J is TRBJ2-3; D possibly corresponds to TRBD2 (6 bases). Germline assignment: CDR1 MNHNS and CDR2 SASEGT. CDR3 length: 13 residues. Trimming stripped 4 bases from V and 6 bases from J, with 11 bases between. CDR3 bases: TGTGCCAGCAGTGCGACTAGTTGGGATACGCAGTATTTT. Translation: CASSATSWDTQYF.

This clonotype was observed a few times. The genes are TRBV20-1 and TRBJ2-2, with 9 bases fitting TRBD2. Per germline, CDR1 DFQATT and CDR2 SNEGSKA (reference sequence). The CDR3 spans 18 residues. The V gene end was trimmed by 0 bases and the J gene end by 4 bases; junction bases not matched to a gene: 12. This CDR3 is CSARDQGRSGRTTGELFF. The CDR3 DNA is TGCAGTGCTAGAGACCAAGGCCGAAGCGGGAGGACCACCGGGGAGCTGTTTTTT.